This TCR beta chain was recovered during a study of blood T cell repertoires in COVID-19. Across the whole study: Samples representing acute and convalescent COVID-19 were sourced from the United States, Italy and Spain. PBMCs, B-cell-depleted T cells, or T cells were the source of the cDNA or gDNA that made up the material.

Authors' processing steps: From reference gene primer amplification, estimates of nucleated cell counts were derived. Assay used: immunoSEQ multiplex PCR; TCRdb lists only in-frame clones, some missing. D and trimming were read from the DNA, whereas the V and J calls and clone size are those reported in that table. The sample includes some 110,000 clones, about 85% seen only once; the top ten take approximately 1.3%. The CDR3 extends over 14 amino acids. The V end was cut by 4 bases, the J end by 0 bases, with 10 bases between. Germline loops: CDR1 DFQATT, CDR2 SNEGSKA (reference sequence). Only one count was recorded for this clone.

The sample was peripheral blood. The clonotype comes from a man aged 40-49 years with acute or convalescent COVID-19. The chain couples TRBV20-1 to TRBJ2-1; D is perhaps TRBD1 or TRBD2 (6 bases each). CDR3 sequence (DNA): TGCAGTGCTACTGAGGGGGGCTCCTACAATGAGCAGTTCTTC. Amino acids: CSATEGGSYNEQFF.